Detailed here is one T cell receptor (beta chain). Germline CDR1 reads LGHDT; CDR2 reads YNNKEL (reference sequence). Trimming left V 5 bases short and J 3 bases short, with 14 bases between. The CDR3 contains 16 residues. This sample was included in a study of T cells after yellow fever vaccination. TCRdb re-derived calls from the 5' RACE reads in MiXCR, one entry per CDR3 protein. This sample has 150,000 to 200,000 distinct CDR3 sequences, with more than 9.5% found just once. The chain links TRBV3-1 to TRBJ1-6; unclear D gene. Source: CD8+ T cells sorted from PBMCs, taken 15 days after the yellow fever booster vaccination. The sequence came from a man aged 18-30 years who received the YFV17D yellow fever vaccine. CDR3 sequence reads: CASSYSRVFYNSPLHF. CDR3 bases: TGTGCCAGCAGCTACAGCCGGGTTTTCTATAATTCACCCCTCCACTTT.